The entry below describes one TCR beta chain. The data derive from a study of blood T cells in healthy people across ages. Then a second PCR, running about 6 to 12 cycles, was carried out with a sample-barcoded 5' primer and a J-beta primer mix. One entry per CDR3 protein, called by TCRdb with MiXCR from the 5' RACE reads. The data hold about 1.5 million distinct CDR3 sequences, with less than 45% observed a single time. This CDR3 is built from 15 residues. Germline V lookup: CDR1 GTSNPN, CDR2 SVGIG (reference sequence). The sequence derives from a woman aged 18-30 years in good health. The chain recombines TRBV30 with TRBJ2-5, with TRBD2 matching 11 bases. The J call may be incorrect, as the DNA end agrees better with TRBJ2-7. The sequencing sample was made of blood. The CDR3 coding sequence is TGTGCCTGGAGTGTAGGGACTAGCGGCACCTACGAGCAGTACTTC. Encoded protein: CAWSVGTSGTYEQYF.